These 5 T cell receptor beta chains were all obtained from the same sample, sequenced in a study of Ad26.COV2.S vaccination and SARS-CoV-2 variants. Treatment: around 19 received Ad26.COV2.S at low or high dose, single or two shots; roughly 5 received placebo; per-sample allocation not given. The investigators took samples on day 63 after the first vaccine or placebo injection. Clones were read by immunoSEQ multiplex PCR, and TCRdb kept only the in-frame ones, dropping some. The sample carries about 680,000 clones, more than 70% recorded once. The input for sequencing was peripheral blood, taken in a trial of Ad26.COV2.S vaccine versus placebo. These receptors were taken from a person aged 18-60 years who received the Ad26.COV2.S COVID-19 vaccine or a placebo.

The chain carries TRBV4-2 and TRBJ1-3; no firm D call. From germline, CDR1 is LGHNA and CDR2 YNFKEQ. The CDR3 runs 15 residues. V was trimmed by 0 bases and J by 4 bases, leaving 10 bases between them. The CDR3 DNA reads TGTGCCAGCAGCCAAGAACGATTAAGCGGAAACACCATATATTTT. This gives the protein CASSQERLSGNTIYF.

The chain uses TRBV5-1 and TRBJ1-3; D is undetermined. This CDR3 region has 15 residues. V dropped 0 bases and J dropped 0 bases, with 7 bases sitting between them. Germline CDR1 is SGHRS and CDR2 is YFSETQ. CDR3 residues: CASSLDTLSGNTIYF. The CDR3 DNA sequence: TGCGCCAGCAGCTTGGACACACTCTCTGGAAACACCATATATTTT.

The chain employs TRBV5-1 and TRBJ1-4, with 8 bases that match TRBD1. CDR3 size: 15 residues. V lost 4 bases and J lost 6; bases outside the gene matches: 8. Germline assignment: CDR1 SGHRS and CDR2 YFSETQ. The CDR3 is CASSAQGAPDEKLFF. In DNA, the CDR3 is TGCGCCAGCAGCGCCCAGGGGGCGCCGGATGAAAAACTGTTTTTT.

This clone was detected once. V usage is TRBV1 and J usage is TRBJ2-3; the listed D gene, TRBD2, was not tested against the DNA. TRBV1 is listed as a pseudogene. The CDR3 is 15 residues long. Here the CDR3 reads CTSFTETSETDTQYF. CDR3 bases: TGCACCAGCTTCACTGAGACTAGCGAGACAGATACGCAGTATTTT.

This chain uses TRBV6-6 with TRBJ2-6; D not certain. This CDR3 spans 13 amino acids. Germline loops: CDR1 MNHNY, CDR2 SVGAGI (reference sequence). The V end was cut by 7 bases, the J end by 2 bases, with 6 bases between. The CDR3 DNA sequence: TGTGCCAGCAACGTCCCTGGGGCCAACGTCCTGACTTTC. It specifies CASNVPGANVLTF.